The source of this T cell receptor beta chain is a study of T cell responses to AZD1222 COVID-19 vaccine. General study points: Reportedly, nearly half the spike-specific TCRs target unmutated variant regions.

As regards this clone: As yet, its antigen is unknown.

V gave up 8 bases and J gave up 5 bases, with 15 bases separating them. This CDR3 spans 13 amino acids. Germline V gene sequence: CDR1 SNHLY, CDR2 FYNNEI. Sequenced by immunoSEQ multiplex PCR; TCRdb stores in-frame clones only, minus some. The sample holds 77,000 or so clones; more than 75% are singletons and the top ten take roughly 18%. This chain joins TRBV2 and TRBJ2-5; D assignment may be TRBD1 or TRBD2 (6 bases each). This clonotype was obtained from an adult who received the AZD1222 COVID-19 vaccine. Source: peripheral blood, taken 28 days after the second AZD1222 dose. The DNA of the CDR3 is TGTGCCAGCTCTAGGGGGGCGAGGGAGACCCAGTACTTC. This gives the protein CASSRGARETQYF. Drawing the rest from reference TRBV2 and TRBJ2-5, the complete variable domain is EPEVTQTPSHQVTQMGQEVILRCVPISNHLYFYWYRQILGQKVEFLVSFYNNEISEKSEIFDDQFSVERPDGSNFTLKIRSTKLEDSAMYFCASSRGARETQYFGPGTRLLVL.